A selection of T cell receptor beta chains follows, all from one sample in a study of OX40 agonist ivuxolimab in advanced cancers. Clones were sequenced by immunoSEQ multiplex PCR, and TCRdb holds only the in-frame ones, with some missing. The data hold roughly 41,000 clones, with just under 85% observed a single time. Sequenced here: CD4+ or CD8+ T cells sorted from blood, sampled in a trial of the OX40 agonist ivuxolimab. Receptor source: an adult with an advanced solid tumor such as melanoma, head and neck, liver or kidney cancer. CDR3s include the opening cysteine and the closing phenylalanine or tryptophan. A D gene is named only where the DNA matches it firmly. Size is omitted from some rows. Given values are once, few, many or a class for expanded clones.

>TRBV6-1|few|NA|TRBJ1-2
CASSDLYNEGYTF
TGTGCCAGCAGTGATTTGTACAACGAGGGCTACACCTTC
>TRBV19|once|NA|TRBJ1-5
CASSPRTGSVSDQPQHF
TGTGCCAGTAGTCCGAGAACAGGGTCGGTAAGCGATCAGCCCCAGCATTTT
>TRBV19|NA|NA|TRBJ2-2
CASRTRGTGELFF
TGTGCCAGTAGGACTAGGGGCACCGGGGAGCTGTTTTTT
>TRBV18|NA|NA|TRBJ1-1
CASSPSRDTEAFF
TGTGCCAGCTCACCGTCCAGGGACACTGAAGCTTTCTTT
>TRBV18|NA|NA|TRBJ2-6
CASSPGTGANVLTF
TGTGCCAGCTCACCAGGGACTGGGGCCAACGTCCTGACTTTC
>TRBV6-5|NA|TRBD1|TRBJ2-7
CASSSPWDRGSYEQYF
TGTGCCAGCAGTTCGCCGTGGGACAGGGGCTCCTACGAGCAGTACTTC
>TRBV4-2|NA|TRBD2|TRBJ2-1
CASSLLGSGASSYNEQFF
TGTGCCAGCAGCCTTTTAGGTAGCGGGGCGAGCTCCTACAATGAGCAGTTCTTC
>TRBV28|once|TRBD2|TRBJ2-7
CASSLGGGGLDF
TGTGCCAGCAGTTTAGGCGGGGGGGGCCTTGACTTC
>TRBV20-1|NA|TRBD2|TRBJ2-7
CSGGGSYEQYF
TGCAGTGGCGGGGGCTCCTACGAGCAGTACTTC
>TRBV7-9|few|TRBD1|TRBJ1-6
CASSQDRGNSPLHF
TGTGCCAGCAGCCAGGACAGGGGGAATTCACCCCTCCACTTT
>TRBV20-1|NA|NA|TRBJ2-5
CSALGETQYF
TGCAGTGCACTCGGTGAGACCCAGTACTTC
>TRBV2|NA|TRBD1|TRBJ2-3
CASSEGTGKDTQYF
TGTGCCAGCAGTGAAGGGACAGGGAAGGATACGCAGTATTTT
>TRBV7-9|NA|NA|TRBJ1-5
CASSLGAAAGLNQPQHF
TGTGCCAGCAGCTTAGGGGCCGCAGCGGGGCTCAATCAGCCCCAGCATTTT
>TRBV5-6|NA|NA|TRBJ2-3
CASSQRQYANTDTQYF
TGTGCCAGCAGCCAACGACAGTACGCAAACACAGATACGCAGTATTTT
>TRBV30|NA|NA|TRBJ2-3
CAWSVPQGTDTQYF
TGTGCCTGGAGTGTACCACAGGGCACAGATACGCAGTATTTT
>TRBV4-2|NA|NA|TRBJ1-1
CASSQGLDTEAFF
TGTGCCAGCAGCCAAGGTTTGGACACTGAAGCTTTCTTT
>TRBV28|NA|NA|TRBJ1-1
CATLRQSTEAFF
TGTGCCACCCTGAGACAGAGCACTGAAGCTTTCTTT
>TRBV11-2|NA|TRBD1|TRBJ2-7
CASSFQPGQGAGEQYF
TGTGCCAGCAGCTTTCAACCGGGACAGGGGGCGGGGGAGCAGTACTTC
>TRBV5-4|NA|TRBD2|TRBJ2-3
CASSWMGRGAGDTQYF
TGTGCCAGCAGCTGGATGGGGCGGGGGGCAGGAGATACGCAGTATTTT
>TRBV29-1|NA|NA|TRBJ1-2
CSVEDLGGGYTF
TGCAGCGTTGAAGATTTGGGCGGTGGCTACACCTTC
>TRBV5-1|few|TRBD2|TRBJ2-5
CASSLGPSGGAQETQYF
TGCGCCAGCAGCTTGGGGCCTAGCGGGGGGGCCCAAGAGACCCAGTACTTC
>TRBV10-2|NA|TRBD1|TRBJ2-5
CASSQRDRATETQYF
TGCGCCAGCAGCCAACGAGACAGGGCAACGGAGACCCAGTACTTC
>TRBV5-1|NA|NA|TRBJ2-2
CASSLRQINTGELFF
TGCGCCAGCAGCTTAAGACAGATAAACACCGGGGAGCTGTTTTTT
>TRBV29-1|NA|NA|TRBJ2-6
CSVGGPTGGANVLTF
TGCAGCGTTGGAGGCCCGACGGGTGGGGCCAACGTCCTGACTTTC